The 12 T cell receptor beta chains given below trace back to one sample, sequenced in a study of blood T cell repertoires in COVID-19. Some clones are missing from TCRdb's copy, which holds only in-frame ones; the method was immunoSEQ multiplex PCR. This sample yields more than 300,000 clones, of which more than 90% are seen a single time; about 4% belongs to the top ten. Sequencing was carried out using PBMCs or T cells enriched from blood (not recorded which). These receptors were taken from a woman aged 25 to 39 who had been exposed to COVID-19.

The chain joins TRBV20-1 to TRBJ1-2; D ambiguous. The CDR3 loop spans 14 amino acids. Germline CDR1 DFQATT, CDR2 SNEGSKA (reference sequence). The V end lost 3 bases, the J end lost 5 bases, and 16 bases lay between the germline ends. The CDR3, as DNA: TGCAGTGCTAGTACCGGGTCGGATTCGTATGGCTACACCTTC. It codes for CSASTGSDSYGYTF.

The chain has TRBV10-3 and TRBJ1-3; D is perhaps TRBD1 (6 bases). The CDR3 runs 17 residues. The germline V and J ends were trimmed by 7 bases and 0 bases, with 19 bases remaining between them. In germline, CDR1 is ENHRY, CDR2 SYGVKD. The CDR3 loop reads CAITSHPTGTSGNTIYF. The CDR3 region has the DNA TGTGCCATCACCTCCCACCCGACAGGTACCTCTGGAAACACCATATATTTT.

The gene calls are TRBV14 and TRBJ1-2; the D gene is possibly TRBD1 (6 bases). The CDR3 contains 13 residues. V was cut by 5 bases and J by 8 bases, with 15 bases left in between. The V gene's germline CDR1 is SGHDN and CDR2 FVKESK. CDR3 loop: CASSNPRGGGYTF. The CDR3 DNA reads TGTGCCAGCAGCAATCCCAGGGGTGGCGGCTACACCTTC.

The CDR3 DNA reads TGTGCCAGCAGCTTAAGCCTAGCGGGGGGGCCAAGCACAGATACGCAGTATTTT. It translates to CASSLSLAGGPSTDTQYF. The V gene is TRBV7-8, the J gene TRBJ2-3; 12 bases line up with TRBD2. This CDR3 contains 18 residues. V lost 2 bases, J lost 0 bases, and 6 bases stayed unmatched. Germline assignment: CDR1 SGHVS and CDR2 FQNEAQ.

The genes are TRBV7-2 and TRBJ2-7; the D gene is possibly TRBD2 (6 bases). The CDR3 spans 15 residues. Deletions cut 2 bases from V and 0 bases from J, with 11 bases between. CDR1 is SGHTA and CDR2 is FQGNSA in the germline V gene. The CDR3: CASSLLGTGSYEQYF. CDR3 DNA sequence: TGTGCCAGCAGCTTACTTGGGACTGGCTCCTACGAGCAGTACTTC.

This chain uses TRBV6-2 or TRBV6-3 with TRBJ2-3; D might be TRBD2 (6 bases). CDR1 and CDR2 from the germline V gene are MNHEY and SVGEGT. CDR3 length: 15 amino acids. The V end lost 5 bases, the J end lost 3 bases, and 15 bases lay between the germline ends. CDR3 bases: TGTGCCAGCAGTAAAGTAGGGACTCGGACAGATACGCAGTATTTT. Its translation: CASSKVGTRTDTQYF.

The chain recombines TRBV27 with TRBJ2-2; 8 bases fit TRBD1. V lost 1 base, J lost 3 bases, and 4 bases stayed unmatched. There are 16 residues in the CDR3. Germline loops: CDR1 MNHEY, CDR2 SMNVEV (reference sequence). CDR3 sequence (DNA): TGTGCCAGCAGTTTATGGACAGGGAAGTACACCGGGGAGCTGTTTTTT. Translation gives CASSLWTGKYTGELFF.

This clone was seen just once. The rearrangement links TRBV29-1 to TRBJ2-3; D possibly corresponds to TRBD2 (6 bases). Germline lookup yields CDR1 SQVTM and CDR2 ANQGSEA. The CDR3 is 12 residues long. V was cut by 7 bases and J by 4 bases, with 12 bases left in between. The chain's CDR3 is CSARTTADTQYF. CDR3 nucleotides: TGCAGCGCCCGGACTACCGCAGATACGCAGTATTTT.

The CDR3 sequence is CASSQPGTGGEKYGYTF. Here the CDR3 DNA reads TGTGCCAGCAGCCAACCCGGGACAGGGGGCGAAAAGTATGGCTACACCTTC. The rearrangement joins TRBV5-4 to TRBJ1-2, with 12 bases matching TRBD1. The CDR3 is 17 amino acids. V was pared by 4 bases and J by 5 bases, with 12 bases of the junction left unmatched. Germline V gene sequence: CDR1 SGHNT, CDR2 YYREEE (reference sequence).

This clone was seen only a few times. The genes are TRBV4-1 and TRBJ1-1, with TRBD1 as a possible D gene (5 bases). This CDR3 has 17 residues. V dropped 1 base and J dropped 5 bases, with 20 bases sitting between them. Germline V gives CDR1 MGHRA, CDR2 YSYEKL. CDR3 loop: CASSQVISGAGPTEAFF. Written as DNA, the CDR3 is TGCGCCAGCAGCCAAGTCATCTCCGGTGCAGGGCCTACTGAAGCTTTCTTT.

The chain is built from TRBV6-5 and TRBJ2-2, with 15 positions matching TRBD2. The CDR3 totals 15 residues. The germline V gene has CDR1 MNHEY and CDR2 SVGAGI. CDR3 region: CASRGLAGGTGELFF. In DNA form, the CDR3 reads TGTGCTTCAAGGGGACTAGCGGGGGGAACCGGGGAGCTGTTTTTT.

The chain uses TRBV28 and TRBJ1-1; D perhaps matches TRBD1 (5 bases). Per germline, CDR1 MDHEN and CDR2 SYDVKM. V lost 1 base and J lost 1, with 10 bases in between. CDR3 length: 15 amino acids. The CDR3 reads CASSLFRGTNTEAFF. The CDR3, as DNA: TGTGCCAGCAGTTTATTTAGGGGAACGAACACTGAAGCTTTCTTT.